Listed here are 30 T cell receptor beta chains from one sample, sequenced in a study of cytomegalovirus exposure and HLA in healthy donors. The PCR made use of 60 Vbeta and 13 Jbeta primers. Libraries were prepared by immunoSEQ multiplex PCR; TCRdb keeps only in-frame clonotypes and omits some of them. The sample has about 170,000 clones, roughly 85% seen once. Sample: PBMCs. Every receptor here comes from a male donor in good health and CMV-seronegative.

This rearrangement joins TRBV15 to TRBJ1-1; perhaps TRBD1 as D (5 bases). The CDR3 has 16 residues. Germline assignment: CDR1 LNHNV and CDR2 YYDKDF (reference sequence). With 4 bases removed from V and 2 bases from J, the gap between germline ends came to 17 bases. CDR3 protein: CATSTTPGVINTEAFF. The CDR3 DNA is TGTGCCACCAGCACCACTCCGGGGGTAATCAACACTGAAGCTTTCTTT.

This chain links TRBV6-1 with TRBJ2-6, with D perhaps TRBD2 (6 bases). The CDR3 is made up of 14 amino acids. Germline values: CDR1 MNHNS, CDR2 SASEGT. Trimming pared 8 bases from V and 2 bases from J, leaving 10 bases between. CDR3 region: CASGGSPGANVLTF. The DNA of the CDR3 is TGTGCCAGCGGGGGGTCCCCTGGGGCCAACGTCCTGACTTTC.

In DNA, the CDR3 is TGTGCCAGCAGCGCCGGGACTAGCGGGAGTGAATCCGAGCAGTACTTC. Its protein product is CASSAGTSGSESEQYF. The rearrangement uses TRBV9 and TRBJ2-7, with 14 nucleotides matching TRBD2. CDR1 and CDR2 (germline): SGDLS, YYNGEE. CDR3 length: 16 amino acids. V lost 3 bases to trimming and J lost 6 bases; unmatched junction nucleotides: 8.

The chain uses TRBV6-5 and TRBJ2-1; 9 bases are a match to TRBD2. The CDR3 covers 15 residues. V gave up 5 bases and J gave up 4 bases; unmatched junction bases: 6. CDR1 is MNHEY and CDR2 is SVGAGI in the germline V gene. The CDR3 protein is CASSKSGGLYNEQFF. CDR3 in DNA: TGTGCCAGCAGTAAAAGCGGGGGGCTTTACAATGAGCAGTTCTTC.

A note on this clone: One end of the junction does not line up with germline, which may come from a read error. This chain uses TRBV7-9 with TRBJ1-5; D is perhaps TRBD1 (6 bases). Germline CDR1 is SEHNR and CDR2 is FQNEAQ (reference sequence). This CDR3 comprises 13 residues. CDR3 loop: CSSSTTGNQPQHF. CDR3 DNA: TGTTCCAGCAGCACTACAGGGAATCAGCCCCAGCATTTT.

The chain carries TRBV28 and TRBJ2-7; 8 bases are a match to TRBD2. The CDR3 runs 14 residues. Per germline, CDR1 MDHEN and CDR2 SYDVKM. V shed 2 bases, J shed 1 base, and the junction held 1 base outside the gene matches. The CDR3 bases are TGTGCCAGCAGTTTACCGGGAGGGTCCTACGAGCAGTACTTC. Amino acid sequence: CASSLPGGSYEQYF.

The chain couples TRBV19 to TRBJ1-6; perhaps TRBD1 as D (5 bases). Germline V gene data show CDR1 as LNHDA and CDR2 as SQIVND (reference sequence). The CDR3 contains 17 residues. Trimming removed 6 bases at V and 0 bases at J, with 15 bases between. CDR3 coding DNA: TGTGCCAGTAGCAGTCCGGAGGGGAGCTCCTATAATTCACCCCTCCACTTT. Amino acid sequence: CASSSPEGSSYNSPLHF.

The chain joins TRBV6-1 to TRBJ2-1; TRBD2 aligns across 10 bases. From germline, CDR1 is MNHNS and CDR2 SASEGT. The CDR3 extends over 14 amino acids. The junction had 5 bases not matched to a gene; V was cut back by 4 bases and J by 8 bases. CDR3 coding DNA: TGTGCCAGCAGTGCCCCTAGCGGGGGATATGAGCAGTTCTTC. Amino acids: CASSAPSGGYEQFF.

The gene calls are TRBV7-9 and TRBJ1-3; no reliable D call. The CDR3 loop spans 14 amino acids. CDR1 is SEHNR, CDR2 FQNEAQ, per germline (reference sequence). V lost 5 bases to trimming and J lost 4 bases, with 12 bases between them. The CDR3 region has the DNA TGTGCCAGCAGCCCTGACACAGCCGGAAACACCATATATTTT. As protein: CASSPDTAGNTIYF.

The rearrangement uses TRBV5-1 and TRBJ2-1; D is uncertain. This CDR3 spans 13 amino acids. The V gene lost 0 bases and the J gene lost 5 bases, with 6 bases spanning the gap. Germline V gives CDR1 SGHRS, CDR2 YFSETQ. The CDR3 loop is CASSLAANNEQFF. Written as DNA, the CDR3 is TGCGCCAGCAGCTTGGCCGCTAACAATGAGCAGTTCTTC. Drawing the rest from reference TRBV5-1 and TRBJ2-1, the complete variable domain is KAGVTQTPRYLIKTRGQQVTLSCSPISGHRSVSWYQQTPGQGLQFLFEYFSETQRNKGNFPGRFSGRQFSNSRSEMNVSTLELGDSALYLCASSLAANNEQFFGPGTRLTVL.

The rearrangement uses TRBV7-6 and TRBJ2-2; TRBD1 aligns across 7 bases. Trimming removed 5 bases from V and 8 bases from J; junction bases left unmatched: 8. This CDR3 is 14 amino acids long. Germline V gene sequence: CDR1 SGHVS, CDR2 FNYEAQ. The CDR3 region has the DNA TGTGCCAGCAGCCCCGGGACAGCGCGTGGGGAGCTGTTTTTT. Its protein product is CASSPGTARGELFF.

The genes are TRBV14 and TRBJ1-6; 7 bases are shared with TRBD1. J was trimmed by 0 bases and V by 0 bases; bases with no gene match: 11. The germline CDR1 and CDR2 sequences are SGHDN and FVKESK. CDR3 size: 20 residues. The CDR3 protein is CASSQDSPGQRSSYNSPLHF. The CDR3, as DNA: TGTGCCAGCAGCCAAGACTCACCGGGACAGCGGAGCTCCTATAATTCACCCCTCCACTTT.

CDR3 sequence: CASGRAGEQYF. In DNA, the CDR3 is TGTGCCAGCGGCAGGGCTGGCGAGCAGTACTTC. The V gene is TRBV2, the J gene TRBJ2-7; possible D gene TRBD1, 5 bases. V lost 8 bases and J lost 6, with 11 bases in between. The germline gives CDR1 SNHLY, CDR2 FYNNEI. The CDR3 loop spans 11 amino acids.

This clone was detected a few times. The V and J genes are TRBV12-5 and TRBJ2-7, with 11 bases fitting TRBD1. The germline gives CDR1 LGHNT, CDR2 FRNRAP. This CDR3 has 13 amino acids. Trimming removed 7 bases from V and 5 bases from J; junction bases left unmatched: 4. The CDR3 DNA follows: TGTGCTAGTGCCAGGACAGGGGGCGACGAGCAGTACTTC. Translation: CASARTGGDEQYF.

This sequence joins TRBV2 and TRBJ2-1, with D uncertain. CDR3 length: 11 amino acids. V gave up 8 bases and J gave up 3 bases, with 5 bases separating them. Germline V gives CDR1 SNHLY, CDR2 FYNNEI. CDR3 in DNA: TGTGCCAGCGGAGACTACAATGAGCAGTTCTTC. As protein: CASGDYNEQFF.

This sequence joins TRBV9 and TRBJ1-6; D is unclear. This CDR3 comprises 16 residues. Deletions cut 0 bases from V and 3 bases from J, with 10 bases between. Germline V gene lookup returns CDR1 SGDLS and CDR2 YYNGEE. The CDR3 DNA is TGTGCCAGCAGCGTAGGTCAGGCGGGCTATAATTCACCCCTCCACTTT. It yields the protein CASSVGQAGYNSPLHF.

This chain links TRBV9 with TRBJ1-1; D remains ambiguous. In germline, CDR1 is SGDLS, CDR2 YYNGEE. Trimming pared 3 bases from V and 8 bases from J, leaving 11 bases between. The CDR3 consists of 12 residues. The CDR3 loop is CASSAGSTEAFF. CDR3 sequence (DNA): TGTGCCAGCAGCGCGGGGTCGACCGAAGCTTTCTTT.

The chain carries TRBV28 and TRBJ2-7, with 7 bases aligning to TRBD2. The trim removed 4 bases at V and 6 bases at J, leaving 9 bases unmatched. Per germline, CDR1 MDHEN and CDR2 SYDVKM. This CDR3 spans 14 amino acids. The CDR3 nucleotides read TGTGCCAGCAGTTCTTCTCCAGCGGGAACCGAGCAGTACTTC. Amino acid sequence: CASSSSPAGTEQYF.

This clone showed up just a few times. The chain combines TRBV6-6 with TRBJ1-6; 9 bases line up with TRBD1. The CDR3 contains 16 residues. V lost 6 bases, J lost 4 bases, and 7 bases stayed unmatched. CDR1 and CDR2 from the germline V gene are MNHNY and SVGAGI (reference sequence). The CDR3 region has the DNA TGTGCCAGCAGCCGGACAGGGGAAATATATAATTCACCCCTCCACTTT. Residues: CASSRTGEIYNSPLHF.

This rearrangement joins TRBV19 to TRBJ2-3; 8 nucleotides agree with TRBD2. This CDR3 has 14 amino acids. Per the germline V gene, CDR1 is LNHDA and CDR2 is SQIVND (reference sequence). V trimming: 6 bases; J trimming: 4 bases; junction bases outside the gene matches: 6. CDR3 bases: TGTGCCAGTAGCCCGGGGGGGGGCGCAGATACGCAGTATTTT. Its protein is CASSPGGGADTQYF. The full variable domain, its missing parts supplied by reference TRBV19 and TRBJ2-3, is DGGITQSPKYLFRKEGQNVTLSCEQNLNHDAMYWYRQDPGQGLRLIYYSQIVNDFQKGDIAEGYSVSREKKESFPLTVTSAQKNPTAFYLCASSPGGGADTQYFGPGTRLTVL.

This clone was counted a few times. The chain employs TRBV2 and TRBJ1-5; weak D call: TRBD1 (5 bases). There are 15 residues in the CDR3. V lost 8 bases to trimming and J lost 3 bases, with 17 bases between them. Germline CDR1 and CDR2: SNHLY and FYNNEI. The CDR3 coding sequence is TGTGCCAGCTTGAAAGACGGGACTTTCAATCAGCCCCAGCATTTT. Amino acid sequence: CASLKDGTFNQPQHF.

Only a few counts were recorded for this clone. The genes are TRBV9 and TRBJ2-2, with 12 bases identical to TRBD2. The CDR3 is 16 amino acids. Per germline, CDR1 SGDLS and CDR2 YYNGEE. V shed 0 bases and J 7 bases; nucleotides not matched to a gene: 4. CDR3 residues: CASSVGLAGAVGELFF. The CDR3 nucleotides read TGTGCCAGCAGCGTAGGACTAGCGGGAGCTGTCGGGGAGCTGTTTTTT. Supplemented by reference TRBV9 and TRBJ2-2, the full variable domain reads DSGVTQTPKHLITATGQRVTLRCSPRSGDLSVYWYQQSLDQGLQFLIQYYNGEERAKGNILERFSAQQFPDLHSELNLSSLELGDSALYFCASSVGLAGAVGELFFGEGSRLTVL.

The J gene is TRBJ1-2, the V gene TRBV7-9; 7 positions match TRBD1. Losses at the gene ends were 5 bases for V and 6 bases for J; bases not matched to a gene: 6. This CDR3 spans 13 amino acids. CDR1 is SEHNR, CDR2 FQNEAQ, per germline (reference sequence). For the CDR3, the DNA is TGTGCCAGCAGCCAGGGACAGAAGCATGGCTACACCTTC. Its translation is CASSQGQKHGYTF. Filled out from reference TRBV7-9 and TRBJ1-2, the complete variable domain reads DTGVSQNPRHKITKRGQNVTFRCDPISEHNRLYWYRQTLGQGPEFLTYFQNEAQLEKSRLLSDRFSAERPKGSFSTLEIQRTEQGDSAMYLCASSQGQKHGYTFGSGTRLTVV.

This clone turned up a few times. The CDR3 sequence: CASSPTHPNYGYTF. CDR3 DNA: TGTGCCAGCTCACCTACACACCCTAACTATGGCTACACCTTC. The gene calls are TRBV18 and TRBJ1-2; no firm D call. CDR1 and CDR2 (germline): KGHSH, LQKENI. V was shortened by 3 bases and J by 0 bases, with 8 bases between the two germline ends. The CDR3 length is 14 residues.

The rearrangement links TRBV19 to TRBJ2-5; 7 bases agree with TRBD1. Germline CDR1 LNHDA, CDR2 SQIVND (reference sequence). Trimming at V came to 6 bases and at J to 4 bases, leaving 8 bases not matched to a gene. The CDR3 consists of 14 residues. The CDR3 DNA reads TGTGCCAGTAGCGACAGGGTAGTAGGAGAGACCCAGTACTTC. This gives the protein CASSDRVVGETQYF.

The CDR3, as DNA: TGTGCCACCCAGGAGTTGGACAGGGACACCCAGCCCCAGCATTTT. It specifies CATQELDRDTQPQHF. This rearrangement joins TRBV2 to TRBJ1-5; 8 nucleotides line up with TRBD1. Germline V gives CDR1 SNHLY, CDR2 FYNNEI. With 10 bases clipped from V and 7 bases from J, the junction kept 15 bases outside the gene matches. This CDR3 comprises 15 residues.

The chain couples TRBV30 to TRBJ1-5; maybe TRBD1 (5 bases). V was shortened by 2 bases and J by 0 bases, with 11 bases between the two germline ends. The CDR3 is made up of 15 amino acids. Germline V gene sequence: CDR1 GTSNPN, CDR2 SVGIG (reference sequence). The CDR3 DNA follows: TGTGCCTGGAGTCGGGGGGAACATAGCAATCAGCCCCAGCATTTT. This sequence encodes CAWSRGEHSNQPQHF.

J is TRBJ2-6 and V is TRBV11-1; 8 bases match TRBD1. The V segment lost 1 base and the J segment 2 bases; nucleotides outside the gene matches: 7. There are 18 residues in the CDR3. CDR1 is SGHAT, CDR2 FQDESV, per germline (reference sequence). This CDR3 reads CASSLDRGMGTGANVLTF. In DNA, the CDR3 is TGTGCCAGCAGCTTAGACAGGGGGATGGGCACTGGGGCCAACGTCCTGACTTTC. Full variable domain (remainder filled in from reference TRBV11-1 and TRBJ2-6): EAEVAQSPRYKITEKSQAVAFWCDPISGHATLYWYRQILGQGPELLVQFQDESVVDDSQLPKDRFSAERLKGVDSTLKIQPAELGDSAMYLCASSLDRGMGTGANVLTFGAGSRLTVL.

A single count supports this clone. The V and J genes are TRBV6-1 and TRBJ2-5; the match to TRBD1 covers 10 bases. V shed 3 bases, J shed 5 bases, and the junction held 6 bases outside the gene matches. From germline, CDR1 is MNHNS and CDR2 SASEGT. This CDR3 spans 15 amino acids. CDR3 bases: TGTGCCAGCAGTGAGGGACAGGGGCCGTTGGAGACCCAGTACTTC. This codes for CASSEGQGPLETQYF.

CDR3 sequence: CTSSWAGLGGGFTDTQYF. The CDR3 nucleotides read TGCACCAGCAGTTGGGCGGGTCTCGGCGGGGGCTTCACAGATACGCAGTATTTT. The genes are TRBV1 and TRBJ2-3; the DNA was not used to check the table's D call, TRBD2. TRBV1 is classified as a pseudogene. This CDR3 is 18 amino acids long.